This T cell receptor (beta chain) stems from a study of radiation and T cells in renal cell carcinoma. This CDR3 spans 13 amino acids. CDR1 and CDR2 from the germline V gene are SGHRS and YFSETQ. V lost 4 bases, J lost 1 base, and 8 bases lay in between. In the case of this clone: The antigen is undetermined.

As to time point: baseline pretreatment blood. The treatment here: 15 Gy SBRT to primary tumor, nephrectomy 4 weeks later. Radiation-treated patients gave blood at baseline, week 2 and week 4. Findings of the study overall: No pretreatment tumor biopsies were available for baseline clonotypes. From baseline, blood top tumor clonotypes peaked at 2 weeks post-radiation.

Measured with immunoSEQ multiplex PCR; TCRdb has only the in-frame clones, and not every one. The table shows 150,000 or so clones, with approximately 90% occurring only once. The sequence derives from a woman in her seventies with renal cell carcinoma. This material consisted of blood, taken from a patient whose treatment included radiotherapy and nephrectomy. V usage is TRBV5-1 and J usage is TRBJ2-5; D ambiguous. This CDR3 reads CASSLLSQETQYF. CDR3 in DNA: TGCGCCAGCAGCCTCTTGTCCCAAGAGACCCAGTACTTC.